One T cell receptor beta chain is described in this entry. Its antigen remains unidentified. The authors ran a second PCR of about 6 to 11 cycles using a sample-barcoded 5' primer and a J-beta primer mix. A template-switch adaptor containing 12 random nucleotides labeled each cDNA molecule. MiXCR was run by TCRdb on the 5' RACE reads, yielding one entry per CDR3 protein. The sample gives some 640,000 distinct CDR3 sequences, roughly 50% of which show up once; about a third is in the top ten. The length of the CDR3 is 15 residues. V dropped 5 bases and J dropped 0 bases, with 13 bases sitting between them. CDR1 MDHEN and CDR2 SYDVKM come from the germline V gene. The sample comes from a study of blood T cells in healthy people across ages. They isolated at least 6 million PBMCs from each sample. Points from the study as a whole: Total diversity from one million sequenced T cells was likely underestimated. A conclusive naive versus antigen-experienced comparison was prevented by the unsorted PBMCs.

Sequenced: blood. The chain carries TRBV28 and TRBJ2-5; TRBD1 might be the D (6 bases). The TCR originated in a woman aged 60 to 75 in good health. CDR3 bases: TGTGCCAGCAGTGGGGGCGGTTGGTACCAAGAGACCCAGTACTTC. Translation gives CASSGGGWYQETQYF.